The present T cell receptor (beta chain) was sequenced within a study of cytomegalovirus exposure and HLA in healthy donors. Across the whole study: A subsequent analysis stated that the 100 to 150 validation repertoires were run on the same platform as the roughly 670 first-cohort repertoires.

CDR3 size: 14 residues. V was clipped by 5 bases and J by 0 bases, with 11 bases between them. CDR1 and CDR2 from the germline V gene are MNHEY and SMNVEV (reference sequence). Study results and limitations: High sensitivity and specificity were reportedly achieved when the classifier diagnosed cytomegalovirus status. Overall, around 160 TCR beta chains were annotated as cytomegalovirus-associated.

Assay: immunoSEQ multiplex PCR; the TCRdb copy retains only in-frame clones and omits some. The sample records a few hundred thousand clones, roughly 88% being singletons. The donors were part of the 120-subject validation cohort, which stood apart from the 666-subject first cohort. On this clone: No antigen is known for it.

The specimen sequenced was PBMCs. The clonotype was recovered from a woman under 40 in good health and CMV-seronegative. The chain has TRBV27 and TRBJ2-7; unclear D gene. The CDR3 coding sequence is TGTGCCAGCAGTCCCTCAAGTGCCTCCTACGAGCAGTACTTC. It yields the protein CASSPSSASYEQYF.